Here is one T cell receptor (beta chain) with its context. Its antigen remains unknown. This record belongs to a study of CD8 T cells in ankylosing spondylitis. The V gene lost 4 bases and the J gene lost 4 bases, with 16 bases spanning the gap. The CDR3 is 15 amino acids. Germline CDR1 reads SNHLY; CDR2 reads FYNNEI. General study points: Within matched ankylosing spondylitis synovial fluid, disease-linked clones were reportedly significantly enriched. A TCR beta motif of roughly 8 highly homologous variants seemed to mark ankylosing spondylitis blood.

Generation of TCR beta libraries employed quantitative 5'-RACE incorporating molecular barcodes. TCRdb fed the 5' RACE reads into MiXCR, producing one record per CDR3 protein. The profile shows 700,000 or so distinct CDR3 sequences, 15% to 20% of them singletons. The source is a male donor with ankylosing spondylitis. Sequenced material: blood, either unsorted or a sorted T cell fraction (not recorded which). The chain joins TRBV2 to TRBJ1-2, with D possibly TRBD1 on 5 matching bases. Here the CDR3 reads CASSANPGASYGYTF. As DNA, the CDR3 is TGTGCCAGCAGTGCCAACCCCGGGGCGAGCTATGGCTACACCTTC.